The sequence of this TCR beta chain was determined in a study of blood T cells in healthy people across ages. V lost 5 bases, J lost 6 bases, and 17 bases lay in between. This CDR3 has 15 amino acids. Germline CDR1 and CDR2: SGHTA and FQGNSA. Sample-barcoded 5' priming and a J-beta primer mix drove a second PCR of roughly 6 to 12 cycles. Tags on each cDNA molecule came from a template-switch adaptor with 12 random nucleotides. Each of the samples gave a minimum of 2.5 million paired-end reads that contained CDR3. TCRdb redid the calling of the 5' RACE reads with MiXCR, one entry per CDR3 protein. The sample lists around 600,000 distinct CDR3 sequences; around half were seen once. Points from the study as a whole: Reliance upon unsorted PBMCs precluded definitive naive versus antigen-experienced comparison.

In each sample, at least 6.5 million PBMCs were isolated. In regard to this clonotype: Its target is unknown.

Specimen: blood. The chain employs TRBV7-2 and TRBJ1-5; no clear D gene. This receptor was identified in a man older than 75 in good health. The CDR3 reads CASSLQGRDSQPQHF. The CDR3 nucleotides are TGTGCCAGCAGCCTTCAAGGACGGGATTCTCAGCCCCAGCATTTT. Full variable domain (rest looked up from reference TRBV7-2 and TRBJ1-5): GAGVSQSPSNKVTEKGKDVELRCDPISGHTALYWYRQSLGQGLEFLIYFQGNSAPDKSGLPSDRFSAERTGGSVSTLTIQRTQQEDSAVYLCASSLQGRDSQPQHFGDGTRLSIL.